This TCR beta chain was sequenced during a study of cytomegalovirus exposure and HLA in healthy donors. Use of 60 Vbeta and 13 Jbeta primers characterized the PCR. This table comes from immunoSEQ multiplex PCR, and its TCRdb copy is limited to in-frame clones, with some not included. Of 130,000 to 150,000 clones listed, approximately 80% are singletons. In germline, CDR1 is WSHSY, CDR2 SAAADI. This CDR3 contains 15 residues. J was trimmed by 5 bases and V by 5 bases; bases with no gene match: 3. This receptor was obtained from a man in his forties in good health and CMV-seropositive. The V and J genes are TRBV10-2 and TRBJ2-3, with 14 bases that match TRBD2. Material: PBMCs. The CDR3 region is CASSPGLAGVDTQYF. CDR3 coding DNA: TGCGCCAGCAGTCCGGGACTAGCGGGAGTAGATACGCAGTATTTT.